This T cell receptor beta chain was profiled in a study of vaccination and CD4 T cells after COVID-19. Looking at the study overall: Nasal swab PCR showed SARS-CoV-2 in convalescent patients, several with mild and one with severe disease. Study-level results: Convalescent patients gained a median approximately 90% of their reactive clones only post-vaccination.

Sequence data for DNA of cultured CD4+ T cells were generated by the Oncomine TCR Beta short-read assay. TCRdb redid the calling of the PCR reads with MiXCR, one entry per CDR3 protein. The sample shows about 14,000 distinct CDR3 sequences, about 60% of them seen only once. Treatment defined: approximately nine-day PBMC culture with coronavirus spike peptide pools or control peptides (ViraFEST assay). Once peptide pools had expanded antigen-specific T cells, ViraFEST sequenced TCRs. Approximately 1.8 million PBMCs per well were cultured with approximately 9.8 IU/ml IL-2 and roughly 10 ug/ml peptide pools. This CDR3 comprises 15 residues. To note about this clonotype: Its antigen is unidentified.

The TCR originated in a human donor who had recovered from COVID-19. V gene TRBV21-1 combines with J gene TRBJ2-5; no check of the table's D call, TRBD1, against the DNA was made. TRBV21-1 counts as a pseudogene. Input material: CD4+ T cells from blood, cultured in vitro. CDR3 DNA: TGTGCCAGCAGCATCCGGGACAGGGTGAGAGAGACCCAGTACTTC. Its protein is CASSIRDRVRETQYF.